This T cell receptor (beta chain) emerged from a study of blood T cell repertoires in COVID-19. Germline V gives CDR1 SGHRS, CDR2 YFSETQ. J gave up 5 bases and V 2 bases, and 3 bases lay outside the gene matches. The CDR3 runs to 14 residues. Clones were sequenced by immunoSEQ multiplex PCR, and TCRdb holds only the in-frame ones, with some missing. The table includes a few hundred thousand clones, approximately 90% detected once. J is TRBJ2-5 and V is TRBV5-1; 10 bases map to TRBD1. Sequences were obtained from PBMCs or T cells enriched from blood (not recorded which). The sequence came from a man in his thirties or forties who had recovered from COVID-19. The CDR3 DNA reads TGCGCCAGCAGCTTCGGGACAGGGGAGGAGACCCAGTACTTC. It yields the protein CASSFGTGEETQYF.